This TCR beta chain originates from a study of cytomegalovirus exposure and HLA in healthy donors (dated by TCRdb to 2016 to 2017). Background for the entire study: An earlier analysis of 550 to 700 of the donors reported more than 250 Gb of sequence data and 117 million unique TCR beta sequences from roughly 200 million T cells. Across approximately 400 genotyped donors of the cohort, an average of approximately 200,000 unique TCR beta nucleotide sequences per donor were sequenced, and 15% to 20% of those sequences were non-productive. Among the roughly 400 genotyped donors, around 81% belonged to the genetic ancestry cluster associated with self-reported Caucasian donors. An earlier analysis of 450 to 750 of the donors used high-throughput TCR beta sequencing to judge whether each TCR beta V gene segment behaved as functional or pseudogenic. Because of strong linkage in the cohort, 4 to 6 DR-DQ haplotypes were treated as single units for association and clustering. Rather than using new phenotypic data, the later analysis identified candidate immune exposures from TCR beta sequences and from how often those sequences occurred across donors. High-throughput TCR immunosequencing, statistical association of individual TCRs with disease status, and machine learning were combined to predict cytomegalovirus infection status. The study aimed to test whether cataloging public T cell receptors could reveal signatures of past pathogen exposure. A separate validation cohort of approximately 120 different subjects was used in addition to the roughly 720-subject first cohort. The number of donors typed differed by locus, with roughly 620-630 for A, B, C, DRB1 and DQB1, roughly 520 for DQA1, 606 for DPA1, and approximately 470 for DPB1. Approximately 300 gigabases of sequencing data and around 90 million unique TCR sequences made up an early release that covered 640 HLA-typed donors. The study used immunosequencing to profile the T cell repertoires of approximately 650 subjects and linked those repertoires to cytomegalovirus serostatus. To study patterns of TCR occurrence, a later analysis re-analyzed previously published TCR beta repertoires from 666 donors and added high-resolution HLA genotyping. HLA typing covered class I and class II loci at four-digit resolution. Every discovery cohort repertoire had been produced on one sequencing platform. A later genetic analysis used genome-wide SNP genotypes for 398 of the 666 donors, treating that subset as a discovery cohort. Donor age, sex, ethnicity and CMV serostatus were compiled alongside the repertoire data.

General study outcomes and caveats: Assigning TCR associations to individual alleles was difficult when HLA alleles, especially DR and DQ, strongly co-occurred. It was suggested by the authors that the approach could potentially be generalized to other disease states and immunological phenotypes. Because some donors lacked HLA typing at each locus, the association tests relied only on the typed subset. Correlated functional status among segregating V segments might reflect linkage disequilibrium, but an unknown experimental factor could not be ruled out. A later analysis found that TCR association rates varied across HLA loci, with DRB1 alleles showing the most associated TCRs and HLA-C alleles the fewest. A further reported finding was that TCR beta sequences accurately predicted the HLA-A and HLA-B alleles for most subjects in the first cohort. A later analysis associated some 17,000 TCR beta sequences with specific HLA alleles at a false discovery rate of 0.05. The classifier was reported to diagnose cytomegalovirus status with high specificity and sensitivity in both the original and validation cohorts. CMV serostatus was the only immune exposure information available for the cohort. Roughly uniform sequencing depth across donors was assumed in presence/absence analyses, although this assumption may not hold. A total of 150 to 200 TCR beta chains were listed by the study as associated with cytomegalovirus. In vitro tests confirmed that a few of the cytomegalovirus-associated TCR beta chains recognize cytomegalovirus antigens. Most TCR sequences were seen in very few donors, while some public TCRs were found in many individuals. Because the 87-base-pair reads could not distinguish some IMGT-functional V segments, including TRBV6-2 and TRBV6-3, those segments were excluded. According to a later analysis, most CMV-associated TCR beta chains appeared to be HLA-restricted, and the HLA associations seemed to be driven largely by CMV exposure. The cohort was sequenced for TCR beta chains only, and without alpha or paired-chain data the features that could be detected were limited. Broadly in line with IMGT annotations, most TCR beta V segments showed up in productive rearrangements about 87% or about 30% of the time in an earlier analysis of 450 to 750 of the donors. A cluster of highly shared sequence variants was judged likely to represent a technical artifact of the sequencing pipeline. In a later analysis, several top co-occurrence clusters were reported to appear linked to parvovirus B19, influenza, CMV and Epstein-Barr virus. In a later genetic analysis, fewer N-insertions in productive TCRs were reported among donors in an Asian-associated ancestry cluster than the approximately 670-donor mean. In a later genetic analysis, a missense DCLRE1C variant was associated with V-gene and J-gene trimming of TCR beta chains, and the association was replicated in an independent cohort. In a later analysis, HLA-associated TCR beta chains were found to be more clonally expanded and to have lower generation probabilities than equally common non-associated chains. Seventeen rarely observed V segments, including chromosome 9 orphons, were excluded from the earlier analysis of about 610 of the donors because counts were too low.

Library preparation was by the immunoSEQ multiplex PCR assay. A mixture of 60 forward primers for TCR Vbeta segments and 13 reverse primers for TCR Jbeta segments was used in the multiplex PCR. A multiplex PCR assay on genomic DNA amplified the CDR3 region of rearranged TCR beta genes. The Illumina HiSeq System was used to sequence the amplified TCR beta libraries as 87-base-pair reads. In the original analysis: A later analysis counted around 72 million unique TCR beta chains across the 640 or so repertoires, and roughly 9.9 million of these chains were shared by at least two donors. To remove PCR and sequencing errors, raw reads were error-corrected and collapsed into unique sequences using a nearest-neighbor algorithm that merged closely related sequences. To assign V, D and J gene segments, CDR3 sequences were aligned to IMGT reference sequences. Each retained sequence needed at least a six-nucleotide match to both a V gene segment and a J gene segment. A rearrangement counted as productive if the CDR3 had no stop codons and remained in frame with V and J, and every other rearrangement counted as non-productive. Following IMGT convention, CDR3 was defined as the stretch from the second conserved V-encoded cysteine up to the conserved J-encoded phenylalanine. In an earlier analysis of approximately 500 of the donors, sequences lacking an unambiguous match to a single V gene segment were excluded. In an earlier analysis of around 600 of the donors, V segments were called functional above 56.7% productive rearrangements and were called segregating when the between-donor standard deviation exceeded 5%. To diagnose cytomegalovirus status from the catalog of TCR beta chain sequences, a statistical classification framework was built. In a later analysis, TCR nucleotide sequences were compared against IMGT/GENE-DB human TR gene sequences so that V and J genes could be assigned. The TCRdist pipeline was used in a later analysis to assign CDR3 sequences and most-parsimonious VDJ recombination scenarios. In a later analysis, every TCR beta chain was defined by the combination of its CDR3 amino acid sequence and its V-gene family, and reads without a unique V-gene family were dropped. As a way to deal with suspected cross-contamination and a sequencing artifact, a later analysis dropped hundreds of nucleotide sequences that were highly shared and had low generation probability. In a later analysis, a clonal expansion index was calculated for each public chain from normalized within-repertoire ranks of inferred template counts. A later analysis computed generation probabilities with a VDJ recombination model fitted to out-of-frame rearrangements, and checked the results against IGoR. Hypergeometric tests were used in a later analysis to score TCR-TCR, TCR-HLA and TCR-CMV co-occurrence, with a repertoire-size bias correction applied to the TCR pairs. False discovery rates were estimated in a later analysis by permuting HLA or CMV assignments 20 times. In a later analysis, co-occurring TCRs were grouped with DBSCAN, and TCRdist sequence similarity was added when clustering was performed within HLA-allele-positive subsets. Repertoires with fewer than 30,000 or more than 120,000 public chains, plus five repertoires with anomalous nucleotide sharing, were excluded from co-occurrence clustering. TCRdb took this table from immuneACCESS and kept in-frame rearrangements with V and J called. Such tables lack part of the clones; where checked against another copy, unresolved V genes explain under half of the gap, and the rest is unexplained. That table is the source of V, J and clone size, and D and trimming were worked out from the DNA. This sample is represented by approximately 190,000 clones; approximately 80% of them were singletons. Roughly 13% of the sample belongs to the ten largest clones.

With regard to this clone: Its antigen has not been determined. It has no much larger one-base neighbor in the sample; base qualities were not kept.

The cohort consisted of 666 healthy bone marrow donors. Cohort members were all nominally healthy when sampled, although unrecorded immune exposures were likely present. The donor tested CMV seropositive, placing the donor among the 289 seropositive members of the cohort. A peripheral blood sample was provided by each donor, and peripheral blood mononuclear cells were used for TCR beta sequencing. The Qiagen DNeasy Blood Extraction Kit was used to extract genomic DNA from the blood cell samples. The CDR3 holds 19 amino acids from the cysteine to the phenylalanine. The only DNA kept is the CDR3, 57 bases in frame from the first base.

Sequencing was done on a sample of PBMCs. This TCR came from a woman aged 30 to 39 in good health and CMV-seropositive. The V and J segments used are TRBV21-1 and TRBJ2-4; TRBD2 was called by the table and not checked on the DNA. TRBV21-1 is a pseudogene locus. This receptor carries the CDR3 CASSTGQVGTSGRRDIQYF. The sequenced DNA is TGTGCCAGCAGCACCGGACAGGTCGGGACTAGCGGGAGGCGGGACATTCAGTACTTC.